Sequencing of this T cell receptor beta chain was carried out in a study of blood T cell repertoires in COVID-19. Study information: T cells, B-cell-depleted T cells, or PBMCs provided the cDNA or gDNA that served as material.

The table came from immunoSEQ multiplex PCR; TCRdb's copy has only in-frame clones and leaves some out. The sample records just over 300,000 clones, around 89% being singletons. Germline V gene data show CDR1 as SEHNR and CDR2 as FQNEAQ (reference sequence). V shed 5 bases and J 2 bases; nucleotides not matched to a gene: 8. The CDR3 spans 16 residues. The sequencing input was PBMCs or T cells enriched from blood (not recorded which). The receptor comes from a woman in her 40s who had recovered from COVID-19. V and J are TRBV7-9 and TRBJ2-3, with 9 bases matching TRBD1. This CDR3 is CASSRSRDRVTDTQYF. The CDR3 bases are TGTGCCAGCAGCCGCAGTCGGGACAGGGTCACAGATACGCAGTATTTT.